This T cell receptor beta chain was obtained from a study of regulatory T cells in long-lasting Graves disease (dated by TCRdb to the early 2020s). As for the study more broadly: In the newly diagnosed Graves' disease group, patients had been taking antithyroid drugs for less than 3 months. Patients with persistent Graves' disease were compared with patients with newly diagnosed Graves' disease using TCR sequencing and RNA sequencing of peripheral blood. The study was registered as a clinical trial and conducted in China. A total of 33 samples were covered by TCR sequencing, comprising some 13 persistent and around 20 newly diagnosed Graves' disease patients. Broader findings and caveats from the paper: More public clonotypes were shared among persistent patients (approximately 3,000) than among newly diagnosed patients (roughly 1,000). Sequencing and analysis were limited to the TCR beta chain. The small sample size was acknowledged by the authors as a limitation that may reduce accuracy. Peripheral blood alone was examined, since thyroid tissue, which constituted the primary lesion, could not be accessed. TRBV28, TRBJ1-2 and TRBJ2-5 were preferentially used in persistent disease, while TRBV20-1 and TRBJ2-1 were favored in newly diagnosed disease. Persistent Graves' disease patients showed lower TCR Shannon entropy and fewer highly expanded clones than newly diagnosed patients, suggesting clonal expansion.

The method behind the library was multiplex PCR. Sequencing was carried out with an Illumina HiSeq 4000. iRepertoire HTBI primers and Arm-PCR amplification of CDR3 regions were used to construct TCR beta libraries. Gel purification was performed on PCR products prior to sequencing. Under the source paper's analysis protocol: Gene usage analysis of CDR3 amino acid clonotypes relied on the 55 to 80 TRBV and more than twelve TRBJ segments identified across samples. Filtered high-quality paired reads were merged into contigs using COPE and FqMerger. BLAST was used to align contigs to IMGT TRBV, TRBD and TRBJ reference genes, and CDR3 was defined according to IMGT. Clonotypes above 0.1% frequency were classified as highly expanded clones. Shannon entropy was used to measure repertoire diversity, and the Gini coefficient was used to measure V-J evenness. A clonotype found in more than one individual was treated as public. TCRdb cleaned the public reads at Q25 with fastp, built clones with MiXCR and kept in-frame beta chains. Every entry covers one CDR3 protein and lists the most common genes and DNA from its rows. These V and J calls are TCRdb output, not the study's own analysis. The sample table lists over 500,000 distinct CDR3 sequences, about 16% of them with a count of one. The top ten clones comprise approximately 12% of the sample.

What this sample's time point label stands for: newly diagnosed GD, antithyroid drugs for less than 3 months. RNA was extracted from PBMCs in TRIzol for both TCR sequencing and RNA sequencing. Graves' disease was diagnosed according to American Thyroid Association guidelines. Patients were recruited from an endocrinology department in Xi'an, China. Each patient gave roughly 10 milliliters of peripheral blood, collected in an EDTA anticoagulant tube. PBMCs were isolated by Ficoll Paque Plus density gradient separation without further T cell sorting. An Agilent 2100 Bioanalyzer and agarose gel were used to check RNA quality, and a NanoDrop 2000 was used to measure RNA concentration. Trimming takes 6 bases off V and 6 bases off J; junction bases not matched to a gene: 5. For CDR1 and CDR2, the germline V gene lists SNHLY and FYNNEI. The CDR3 holds 13 amino acids from the cysteine to the phenylalanine. The kept DNA is CDR3 alone, 39 bases in frame from the first base.

This clonotype was seen at least ten times. The antigen this receptor binds is unknown. Base quality data are lacking; no much larger clone is found one base away. This sample also appeared in a second study, on T cells in Graves' hyperthyroidism and ophthalmopathy. Per that second paper: Graves' hyperthyroidism was defined as stable when no progression to ophthalmopathy occurred over 18 months of follow-up. Hyperthyroidism patients were newly diagnosed, with disease duration under 2 months, and aged 18 to 65 years. Patients with uncontrolled infections, other autoimmune diseases, pregnancy or lactation were excluded. Diagnoses relied on clinical symptoms, serum thyroxine and TRAb, thyroid ultrasound and orbital computed tomography. The first round of RT-PCR for the TCR CDR3 was performed with the HTBI primer set and the Qiagen OneStep RT-PCR kit. Blood samples also contained most of the expanded thyroid clonotypes (frequency above 0.001), which suggests that blood repertoires may reflect thyroid immune responses. A 13 V-J signature model separated ophthalmopathy from stable hyperthyroidism, with roughly 88% sensitivity and 81% to 83% specificity in cross-validation and 80%/75% in testing. During validation, the model predicted progression to ophthalmopathy a median of around six months ahead of onset, with almost 71% sensitivity and 72.22% specificity. TCR V-J signatures able to tell the groups apart were searched for in a discovery cohort of more than 90 patients, of whom more than 40 had Graves' ophthalmopathy and around 58 had stable Graves' hyperthyroidism. Prospective prediction of ophthalmopathy was tested in an independent validation cohort consisting of some 18 hyperthyroidism patients and over 15 patients who later progressed to ophthalmopathy. The roughly 100 discovery patients were randomly split 7:3 into training and test sets. In six Graves' hyperthyroidism patients, the study also compared T-cell repertoires from thyroid tissue with T-cell repertoires from blood. Once sampling was done, hyperthyroidism patients were given methimazole at a starting dose of 30 mg daily, whereas ophthalmopathy patients were given high-dose intravenous methylprednisolone. A second multiplex PCR round built the libraries, followed by size selection and purification. Libraries were sequenced paired-end with 100 bp reads on an Illumina HiSeq2000. SOAPnuke was used to process the raw data, with reads discarded if the reads contained adapters or uncalled bases, had a mean Phred below 15, or lacked an exact constant-primer or identifier match. COPE v1.2.5 was used to merge high-quality paired reads, and clonotypes were defined as unique nucleotide sequences. Clonotypes were aligned to IMGT TRBV, TRBD and TRBJ reference segments using MiTCR v1.1. Analysis was restricted to V-J combinations with a frequency above 0.0001, which covered roughly 99% of repertoires. The TCS score was defined as F50 (clonal expansion) divided by E x V (chaos), with BLOSUM62-based TCRdist calculated between CDR3 peptides within each V-J. Welch's t-statistics and random forest reduced approximately 520 V-J features to under 15, which were used in a naive Bayes classifier (R e1071). Sample size was not statistically predetermined, and blinding of investigators to group allocation was not performed. TCR Vbeta CDR3 sequencing of 135 peripheral blood samples (over 40 ophthalmopathy, about 74 hyperthyroidism and some 17 progressor patients) is reported in the paper.

The chain employs TRBV2 and TRBJ1-2; 9 middle bases align to TRBD1. The receptor comes from a man younger than 30 with Graves disease. Donor details come from another sample of the same person, matched by shared clones. This specimen was peripheral blood mononuclear cells (PBMCs), taken at new diagnosis, from a patient treated with antithyroid drugs. This receptor has the CDR3 CASRGTGWDGYTF. The bases are TGTGCCAGCAGGGGGACAGGGTGGGATGGCTACACCTTC.